This record looks at one TCR beta chain sequence and its context. CDR1 is MNHNS and CDR2 is SASEGT in the germline V gene. The CDR3 covers 12 residues. V gave up 10 bases and J gave up 4 bases, with 13 bases separating them. The sample is drawn from a study of cytomegalovirus exposure and HLA in healthy donors. Vbeta (60) and Jbeta (13) primers were used in the PCR. Method: immunoSEQ multiplex PCR; TCRdb's copy keeps in-frame clones and lacks some. The sample has 100,000 or so clones, approximately 72% seen once. This TCR was recovered from a young man in good health and CMV-seropositive. V gene TRBV6-1 combines with J gene TRBJ1-2; D is unclear. Sequencing was performed on PBMCs. This CDR3 reads CATRETAYGYTF. The CDR3 nucleotides are TGTGCCACCCGAGAGACTGCCTATGGCTACACCTTC.